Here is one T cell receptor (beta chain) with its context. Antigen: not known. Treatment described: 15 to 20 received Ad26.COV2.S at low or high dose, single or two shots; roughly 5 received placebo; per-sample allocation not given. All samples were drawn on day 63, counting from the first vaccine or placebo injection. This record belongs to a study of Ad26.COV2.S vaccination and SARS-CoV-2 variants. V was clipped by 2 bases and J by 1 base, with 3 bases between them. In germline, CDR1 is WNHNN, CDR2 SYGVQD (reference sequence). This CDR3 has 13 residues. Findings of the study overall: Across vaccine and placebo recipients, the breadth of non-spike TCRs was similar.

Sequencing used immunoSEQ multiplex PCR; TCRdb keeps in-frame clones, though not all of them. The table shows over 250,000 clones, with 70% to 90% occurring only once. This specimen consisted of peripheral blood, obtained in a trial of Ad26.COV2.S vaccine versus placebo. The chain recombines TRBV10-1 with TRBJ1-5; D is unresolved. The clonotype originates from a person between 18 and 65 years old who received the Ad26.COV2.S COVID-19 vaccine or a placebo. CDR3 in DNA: TGCGCCAGCAGTGAGAGCAGCAATCAGCCCCAGCATTTT. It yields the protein CASSESSNQPQHF.